A selection of T cell receptor beta chains follows, all from one sample in a study of vaccination effects on CD4 cells after COVID-19. What these receptors recognize is not known. Using immunoSEQ multiplex PCR, the repertoire was profiled, and TCRdb retains in-frame clones only, with some absent. The sample holds 60,000 to 80,000 clones; roughly 74% are singletons and the top ten take 2% to 2.5%. The material sequenced was CD4+ T cells from PBMCs cultured without peptide, taken after COVID-19 vaccination. All receptors come from a human donor who received a COVID-19 vaccine. Both conserved end residues are part of each CDR3. The D gene is left open where the match is weak. Only some rows state a clone size, as once, few, many or a class for expanded clones.

V,J,size,D,CDR3,DNA
TRBV2,TRBJ1-4,once,TRBD1,CASSTDRVANSEKLFF,TGTGCCAGCAGTACGGACAGGGTAGCGAATAGTGAAAAACTGTTTTTT
TRBV5-1,TRBJ1-1,.,TRBD1,CASSLGTGRNTEAFF,TGCGCCAGCAGCTTGGGGACAGGCCGGAACACTGAAGCTTTCTTT
TRBV3-1/TRBV3-2,TRBJ1-2,.,TRBD1,CASSLWTGPGYGYTF,TGTGCCAGCAGCCTATGGACAGGGCCCGGCTATGGCTACACCTTC
TRBV7-2,TRBJ2-1,.,TRBD1,CASSLTGDRADEQFF,TGTGCCAGCAGTTTGACGGGGGACAGGGCCGATGAGCAGTTCTTC
TRBV10-1,TRBJ2-3,.,.,CASSAWGGGRADTQYF,TGCGCCAGCAGTGCGTGGGGAGGGGGCCGAGCAGATACGCAGTATTTT
TRBV3-1/TRBV3-2,TRBJ1-6,.,TRBD1,CASSQMGQGSGSPLHF,TGTGCCAGCAGCCAAATGGGACAGGGTAGCGGTTCACCCCTCCACTTT
TRBV7-9,TRBJ1-2,.,.,CASSPHSGDYGYTF,TGTGCCAGCAGCCCCCACTCGGGCGACTATGGCTACACCTTC
TRBV4-1,TRBJ1-2,.,.,CASSRPITDAGGYTF,TGCGCCAGCAGCCGCCCCATAACGGACGCCGGTGGCTACACCTTC
TRBV5-4,TRBJ2-3,.,TRBD2,CASSTGTSGGDTQYF,TGTGCCAGCAGCACCGGGACTAGCGGGGGGGATACGCAGTATTTT
TRBV19,TRBJ2-6,.,TRBD2,CASSLAGGAGANVLTF,TGTGCCAGTAGCCTAGCGGGGGGCGCTGGGGCCAACGTCCTGACTTTC
TRBV2,TRBJ2-3,few,.,CASRRDPVFLDTQYF,TGTGCCAGCAGGCGGGACCCCGTGTTTTTGGATACGCAGTATTTT
TRBV7-8,TRBJ2-1,few,.,CASSLEPGSYNEQFF,TGTGCCAGCAGCTTAGAACCGGGATCGTACAATGAGCAGTTCTTC
TRBV7-2,TRBJ2-5,.,TRBD2,CASSLEPLAGSTQYF,TGTGCCAGCAGCTTAGAACCCCTAGCGGGGTCGACCCAGTACTTC
TRBV4-1,TRBJ1-5,large,.,CASSRVPASNQPQHF,TGCGCCAGCAGCCGCGTTCCAGCTAGCAATCAGCCCCAGCATTTT
TRBV6-4,TRBJ1-2,.,.,CASSDPGAHRGYTF,TGTGCCAGCAGTGACCCAGGGGCTCACCGTGGCTACACCTTC